This paragraph covers one T cell receptor (beta chain) sequence. In the source study's methods: Amplification from reference gene primers served as the basis for estimated nucleated cell counts. Profiling relied on immunoSEQ multiplex PCR, and the TCRdb table lists in-frame clones only, not all of them. V and J calls and clone size come straight from that table; D and trimming were deduced from the DNA. The sample holds about 300,000 clones, 90% seen once. Cohorts were determined from participant-reported clinical history. This sample was included in a study of blood T cell repertoires in COVID-19. The wider study: Samples of COVID-19 (acute and convalescent) were obtained from the United States, Italy and Spain. From T cells, B-cell-depleted T cells, or PBMCs came the material, which was cDNA or gDNA.

Germline V gene lookup returns CDR1 SGHNT and CDR2 YENEEA. This CDR3 comprises 13 residues. The trim removed 6 bases at V and 8 bases at J, leaving 9 bases unmatched. Material for sequencing was PBMCs or T cells enriched from blood (not recorded which). This chain uses TRBV11-3 with TRBJ1-2; the match to TRBD1 covers 7 bases. The sequence was obtained from a woman aged 18-29 years with acute COVID-19. CDR3 loop: CASRGGQENGYTF. The CDR3 DNA sequence: TGTGCCAGCAGGGGAGGACAGGAAAACGGCTACACCTTC.